These 29 T cell receptor beta chains originate from one sample sequenced in a study of T cells after yellow fever vaccination. Each CDR3 protein is one row after TCRdb ran MiXCR on the 5' RACE reads. The sample holds hundreds of thousands of distinct CDR3 sequences; about 12% are singletons and the top ten take about 15%. The sample here was PBMCs, taken on the day of the yellow fever booster vaccination. These receptors all stem from a man aged 25 to 40 who received the YFV17D yellow fever vaccine.

A few counts support this clonotype. The chain links TRBV7-2 to TRBJ2-3, with TRBD2 as a possible D gene (6 bases). In germline, CDR1 is SGHTA, CDR2 FQGNSA. This CDR3 is built from 14 residues. Trimming removed 3 bases at V and 5 bases at J, with 12 bases between. The CDR3 sequence: CASSLASAIDTQYF. The DNA for the CDR3 is TGTGCCAGCAGCTTGGCTAGCGCAATAGATACGCAGTATTTT.

The genes are TRBV20-1 and TRBJ2-7; 11 nucleotides match TRBD2. This CDR3 is 15 amino acids long. V trimming: 5 bases; J trimming: 2 bases; junction bases outside the gene matches: 8. Germline V gives CDR1 DFQATT, CDR2 SNEGSKA (reference sequence). The CDR3 reads CSACPPGLAAYEQYF. Written as DNA, the CDR3 is TGCAGTGCTTGCCCTCCGGGACTAGCGGCCTACGAGCAGTACTTC.

This clonotype was picked up a small number of times. This rearrangement joins TRBV12-3 or TRBV12-4 to TRBJ1-1, with TRBD1 matching over 9 bases. The length of the CDR3 is 16 residues. The ends lost 4 bases at V and 1 base at J; junction bases unmatched: 7. The chain's CDR3 is CASSSGTGSWNTEAFF. The CDR3 DNA reads as TGTGCCAGCAGTTCCGGGACAGGGTCCTGGAACACTGAAGCTTTCTTT.

This chain joins TRBV19 and TRBJ2-7; D call uncertain. The germline CDR1 and CDR2 sequences are LNHDA and SQIVND (reference sequence). V lost 5 bases to trimming and J lost 2 bases, with 16 bases between them. The CDR3 contains 15 residues. For the CDR3, the DNA is TGTGCCAGTAGTTTTTCCGACACTGCCACCTACGAGCAGTACTTC. This codes for CASSFSDTATYEQYF.

This clonotype has just a few counts. The chain links TRBV4-3 to TRBJ1-4, with TRBD1 as a possible D gene (6 bases). The CDR3 spans 15 residues. The germline V gene encodes CDR1 LGHNA and CDR2 YSLEER. Trimming shortened V by 2 bases and J by 8 bases, and 15 bases separated the two germline ends. CDR3 amino acids: CASSQQQGTREKLFF. Written as DNA, the CDR3 is TGCGCCAGCAGCCAACAACAGGGTACGAGAGAAAAACTGTTTTTT.

V gene TRBV5-5 combines with J gene TRBJ2-3; maybe TRBD2 (6 bases). Germline V lookup: CDR1 SGHKS, CDR2 YYEKEE (reference sequence). Trimming stripped 5 bases from V and 7 bases from J, with 17 bases between. CDR3 size: 14 residues. The CDR3 spells CASRRELSGYTQYF. The CDR3 coding sequence is TGTGCCAGCAGACGGGAGTTATCGGGGTATACGCAGTATTTT.

This clonotype has just a few counts. The rearrangement uses TRBV6-5 and TRBJ2-7, with a tentative D call TRBD2 (5 bases). Germline lookup yields CDR1 MNHEY and CDR2 SVGAGI. The CDR3 sequence is 11 residues long. V was trimmed by 7 bases and J by 3 bases, leaving 7 bases between them. CDR3 coding DNA: TGTGCCAGCACCGACTACTACGAGCAGTACTTC. This gives the protein CASTDYYEQYF.

Many counts were recorded for this clonotype. The chain recombines TRBV5-4 with TRBJ2-5; tentative D call: TRBD2 (5 bases). The V gene lost 3 bases and the J gene lost 2 bases, with 11 bases spanning the gap. This CDR3 is built from 14 residues. Germline-derived CDR1 and CDR2 are SGHNT and YYREEE (reference sequence). The CDR3 DNA follows: TGTGCCAGCAGCTCCCCAGTAGCGCAAGAGACCCAGTACTTC. As protein: CASSSPVAQETQYF.

This clonotype was seen only a few times. This chain connects TRBV5-1 to TRBJ1-1, with D possibly TRBD1 on 5 matching bases. Trimming took off 2 bases at V and 1 base at J, with 15 bases between the two ends. The germline V gene encodes CDR1 SGHRS and CDR2 YFSETQ. This CDR3 has 16 amino acids. CDR3 nucleotides: TGCGCCAGCAGCTTCTCTCTCGGGACGTCGAACACTGAAGCTTTCTTT. This encodes CASSFSLGTSNTEAFF.

The chain links TRBV6-1 to TRBJ2-1, with D possibly TRBD2 on 6 matching bases. Trimming took off 5 bases at V and 3 bases at J, with 17 bases between the two ends. CDR1 is MNHNS, CDR2 SASEGT, per germline. The CDR3 covers 16 residues. CDR3 residues: CASSPPRRGLYNEQFF. The DNA of the CDR3 is TGTGCCAGCAGTCCCCCCCGGCGGGGTCTCTACAATGAGCAGTTCTTC.

The genes are TRBV30 and TRBJ2-4; D might be TRBD1 or TRBD2, each matching 5 bases. CDR1 is GTSNPN and CDR2 is SVGIG in the germline V gene (reference sequence). The V gene lost 0 bases and the J gene lost 5 bases, with 20 bases spanning the gap. CDR3 length: 17 residues. The CDR3 bases are TGTGCCTGGAGTGTACGGAATAGCTCACCGGGGCAAAACATTCAGTACTTC. Translated, it gives CAWSVRNSSPGQNIQYF.

This clonotype turned up a few times. J is TRBJ2-2 and V is TRBV29-1; D may match TRBD1 or TRBD2 (6 bases each). Trimming removed 6 bases at V and 15 bases at J, with 17 bases between. This CDR3 contains 11 residues. Per the germline V gene, CDR1 is SQVTM and CDR2 is ANQGSEA. The CDR3 here is CSVTGLGGMFF. The CDR3 coding sequence is TGCAGCGTCACAGGGTTAGGGGGGATGTTTTTT.

The chain links TRBV25-1 to TRBJ1-1; D gene unclear. Trimming left V 1 base short and J 1 base short, with 10 bases between. CDR1 and CDR2 from the germline V gene are MGHDK and SYGVNS. The CDR3 consists of 15 residues. The CDR3 nucleotides read TGTGCCAGCAGTGAATCGGCGTCAGCGAACACTGAAGCTTTCTTT. Encoded protein: CASSESASANTEAFF.

This clonotype was seen many times. This chain uses TRBV14 with TRBJ2-4; D remains unclear. V was cut by 4 bases and J by 1 base, with 11 bases left in between. This CDR3 has 15 amino acids. Germline assignment: CDR1 SGHDN and CDR2 FVKESK. CDR3 sequence (DNA): TGTGCCAGCAGCCGTGAAAGTAAGGCCAAAAACATTCAGTACTTC. Encoded protein: CASSRESKAKNIQYF.

This clonotype turned up a few times. The chain is built from TRBV18 and TRBJ2-5; D may correspond to TRBD1 or TRBD2 (5 bases each). The V end was cut by 4 bases, the J end by 2 bases, with 23 bases between. Germline V gene sequence: CDR1 KGHSH, CDR2 LQKENI. This CDR3 contains 18 residues. CDR3 DNA sequence: TGTGCCAGCTCACAATGGGACCCCGCCAAGTTATCACAAGAGACCCAGTACTTC. Protein sequence: CASSQWDPAKLSQETQYF.

This clonotype was recorded a few times. This chain links TRBV5-1 with TRBJ2-3; 7 bases map to TRBD1. The CDR3 consists of 14 residues. Germline loops: CDR1 SGHRS, CDR2 YFSETQ. J gave up 3 bases and V 6 bases, and 7 bases lay outside the gene matches. CDR3 bases: TGCGCCAGCAAACAGGAACAGGGGACAGATACGCAGTATTTT. It yields the protein CASKQEQGTDTQYF.

This clonotype was found a few times. The rearrangement uses TRBV27 and TRBJ2-7; TRBD2 agrees at 8 bases. This CDR3 has 13 amino acids. Germline CDR1 and CDR2: MNHEY and SMNVEV (reference sequence). Trimming at V came to 3 bases and at J to 5 bases, leaving 3 bases not matched to a gene. Here the CDR3 reads CASSFSGGDEQYF. The CDR3, as DNA: TGTGCCAGCAGTTTTTCGGGGGGGGACGAGCAGTACTTC.

J is TRBJ2-1 and V is TRBV30, with 9 bases identical to TRBD1. This CDR3 is 14 amino acids long. After removal of 4 bases from V and 8 bases from J, the junction contained 9 bases not matched to a gene. The germline gives CDR1 GTSNPN, CDR2 SVGIG (reference sequence). The CDR3 region is CAWNRDRVDHEQFF. In nucleotides, the CDR3 is TGTGCCTGGAACCGGGACAGGGTAGACCATGAGCAGTTCTTC.

DNA for the CDR3: TGCAGTGCCCAAAGAACTAGCGGGAGTCATCTGGGAGGCGAGCAGTACTTC. Translation: CSAQRTSGSHLGGEQYF. The chain couples TRBV20-1 to TRBJ2-7; TRBD2 matches 11 bases. Germline values: CDR1 DFQATT, CDR2 SNEGSKA (reference sequence). V shed 6 bases and J 6 bases; nucleotides not matched to a gene: 19. This CDR3 spans 17 amino acids.

The rearrangement uses TRBV29-1 and TRBJ1-5, with TRBD1 matching over 7 bases. J was trimmed by 7 bases and V by 5 bases; bases with no gene match: 8. Germline V CDR1 and CDR2: SQVTM, ANQGSEA. The CDR3 spans 13 residues. For the CDR3, the DNA is TGCAGCGTTAGCGACAGGGCGCAGCAGCCCCAGCATTTT. It encodes CSVSDRAQQPQHF.

The CDR3 nucleotides are TGTGCCAGCAGTTTTTGGTTAGCGGGAGGGCCTTACAATGAGCAGTTCTTC. Translated, it gives CASSFWLAGGPYNEQFF. The chain recombines TRBV27 with TRBJ2-1; the match to TRBD2 covers 11 bases. The CDR3 length is 17 residues. Germline V lookup: CDR1 MNHEY, CDR2 SMNVEV (reference sequence). With V trimmed by 3 bases and J by 4 bases, 8 bases remained unmatched.

The chain uses TRBV20-1 and TRBJ2-1; D not certain. Trimming took 0 bases from V and 4 from J, leaving 22 bases between them. The CDR3 is 18 amino acids. The germline V gene has CDR1 DFQATT and CDR2 SNEGSKA (reference sequence). This chain's CDR3 is CSARDPRKGRVQYNEQFF. The CDR3 region has the DNA TGCAGTGCTAGAGATCCGAGAAAGGGAAGGGTTCAATACAATGAGCAGTTCTTC.

This chain joins TRBV5-1 and TRBJ2-1; 7 bases match TRBD2. The CDR3 contains 15 residues. Trimming removed 4 bases from V and 7 bases from J; junction bases left unmatched: 11. Germline CDR1 reads SGHRS; CDR2 reads YFSETQ. The CDR3 DNA is TGCGCCAGCAGCCCTTCTGGCGGGAGCCTTAATGAGCAGTTCTTC. It translates to CASSPSGGSLNEQFF.

This clonotype was recorded a few times. The chain has TRBV20-1 and TRBJ2-3; 10 bases align to TRBD2. Germline V gene data show CDR1 as DFQATT and CDR2 as SNEGSKA (reference sequence). The CDR3 length is 15 residues. The trim removed 5 bases at V and 5 bases at J, leaving 10 bases unmatched. The CDR3 sequence: CSAPTRSGRGDTQYF. CDR3 in DNA: TGCAGTGCTCCAACGAGGAGCGGGAGGGGAGATACGCAGTATTTT.

This clonotype was found once. This rearrangement joins TRBV19 to TRBJ1-1; no clear D gene. Germline V gene sequence: CDR1 LNHDA, CDR2 SQIVND (reference sequence). The CDR3 length is 13 residues. The ends were cut back, 7 bases at V and 3 bases at J, with 12 bases in the middle. The DNA of the CDR3 is TGTGCCAGTACCCGTACGGCGGACACTGAAGCTTTCTTT. It encodes CASTRTADTEAFF.

The chain carries TRBV20-1 and TRBJ1-1; no firm D call. The CDR3 has 13 residues. With 3 bases removed from V and 3 bases from J, the gap between germline ends came to 11 bases. CDR1 DFQATT and CDR2 SNEGSKA come from the germline V gene (reference sequence). This chain's CDR3 is CSASWSQDTEAFF. The CDR3 nucleotides read TGCAGTGCTAGTTGGTCTCAAGACACTGAAGCTTTCTTT.

Concerning this clonotype: A much larger clone is a single base away; this may be a read error. For the CDR3, the DNA is TGCGCCAGCAGCTTGGAAAGTAGGAGGGAAAGACTGTTTTTT. Translation gives CASSLESRRERLFF. The J gene is TRBJ1-4, the V gene TRBV5-1; D remains ambiguous. The CDR3 totals 14 residues. The germline gives CDR1 SGHRS, CDR2 YFSETQ.

V and J are TRBV9 and TRBJ2-3; 11 nucleotides match TRBD2. The CDR3 length is 18 residues. CDR1 is SGDLS, CDR2 YYNGEE, per germline. V shed 1 base, J shed 5 bases, and the junction held 12 bases outside the gene matches. The CDR3 spells CASSVISGRARAEDTQYF. In DNA, the CDR3 is TGTGCCAGCAGCGTAATTAGCGGGAGGGCTAGGGCGGAAGATACGCAGTATTTT.

The chain combines TRBV12-3 or TRBV12-4 with TRBJ2-1; possibly TRBD1 for D (5 bases). The CDR3 has 14 amino acids. V was trimmed by 6 bases and J by 4 bases, leaving 13 bases between them. The CDR3 nucleotides read TGTGCCAGCAGCCTTACGCAGGGTTACAATGAGCAGTTCTTC. It is translated as CASSLTQGYNEQFF.